The clone carrying this T cell receptor beta chain was seen once. Generated by immunoSEQ multiplex PCR, the TCRdb table keeps only in-frame clones and is missing some. Here the sample spans around 270,000 clones, roughly 86% being singletons. This record belongs to a study of blood T cell repertoires in COVID-19. Looking at the study overall: The United States, Italy and Spain were the sources of the acute and convalescent COVID-19 samples.

V lost 1 base and J 6 bases, leaving 9 bases between the germline ends. Germline V lookup: CDR1 LGHDT, CDR2 YNNKEL (reference sequence). The CDR3 totals 13 residues. This sequence was found in a woman in her 50s with acute or convalescent COVID-19. The sequencing input was peripheral blood. The chain employs TRBV3-1 (or the pseudogene TRBV3-2) and TRBJ2-5; D might be TRBD1 (5 bases). The DNA of the CDR3 is TGTGCCAGCAGCCAAGGGGGCACCAAGACCCAGTACTTC. Encoded protein: CASSQGGTKTQYF.